Following are 17 T cell receptor beta chains from one sample sequenced in a study of CD8 T cells in ankylosing spondylitis. Findings and limits, study-wide: Characteristic of ankylosing spondylitis blood, it appeared, was a TCR beta motif comprising eight highly homologous variants.

Their antigens are not known. TCRdb called the 5' RACE reads again in MiXCR, with one record for every CDR3 protein. This table has fewer than 400,000 distinct CDR3 sequences, 7.5% to 9% appearing once. Material for sequencing was blood, either unsorted or a sorted T cell fraction (not recorded which). These receptors all stem from a male donor with ankylosing spondylitis.

This clonotype has a count of ten or more. The CDR3: CSAWDGYNEQFF. In DNA form, the CDR3 reads TGCAGCGCCTGGGACGGTTACAATGAGCAGTTCTTC. The rearrangement uses TRBV29-1 and TRBJ2-1; D may correspond to TRBD1 or TRBD2 (5 bases each). This CDR3 contains 12 residues. Trimming removed 7 bases at V and 4 bases at J, with 11 bases between. Per the germline V gene, CDR1 is SQVTM and CDR2 is ANQGSEA.

This rearrangement joins TRBV27 to TRBJ1-5; no firm D call. The ends were cut back, 5 bases at V and 0 bases at J, with 8 bases in the middle. The CDR3 runs to 14 residues. Germline V lookup: CDR1 MNHEY, CDR2 SMNVEV (reference sequence). The DNA of the CDR3 is TGTGCCAGCAGTCGATCGGGTAGCAATCAGCCCCAGCATTTT. Protein sequence: CASSRSGSNQPQHF.

This clonotype has at least ten counts. The V call is TRBV28, the J call TRBJ2-1; tentative D call: TRBD1 (5 bases). Trimming removed 5 bases from V and 0 bases from J, with 23 bases in between. The CDR3 covers 19 residues. CDR1 is MDHEN and CDR2 is SYDVKM in the germline V gene. The CDR3 DNA sequence: TGTGCCAGCAGTGTTCTGTCAGGGATTATATCAAGCTCCTACAATGAGCAGTTCTTC. It translates to CASSVLSGIISSSYNEQFF.

The V call is TRBV27, the J call TRBJ2-4; no firm D call. The CDR3 loop spans 14 amino acids. Trimming cost V 6 bases and J 3 bases, with 12 bases left between them. Germline CDR1 is MNHEY and CDR2 is SMNVEV (reference sequence). CDR3 region: CASRAVLGKNIQYF. The CDR3 region has the DNA TGTGCCAGCAGGGCCGTTCTGGGCAAAAACATTCAGTACTTC.

The table lists this clonotype with a few counts. The rearrangement uses TRBV7-3 and TRBJ2-3, with D hard to call. Germline V gene lookup returns CDR1 SGHTA and CDR2 FQGTGA. V shed 0 bases and J shed 0 bases, with 10 bases lying between them. The CDR3 has 16 amino acids. The CDR3: CASSLTAMTSTDTQYF. CDR3 DNA: TGTGCCAGCAGCTTAACCGCCATGACTAGCACAGATACGCAGTATTTT.

CDR3: CATSDRLAGGPDEQFF. The CDR3 DNA follows: TGTGCCACCAGTGATAGACTAGCGGGAGGGCCGGATGAGCAGTTCTTC. This sequence joins TRBV24-1 and TRBJ2-1; 14 positions agree with TRBD2. The CDR3 spans 16 residues. With V trimmed by 3 bases and J by 8 bases, 5 bases remained unmatched. The germline V gene has CDR1 KGHDR and CDR2 SFDVKD.

Note on this clonotype: Germline is not matched at one junction end, which may reflect a read error. The chain employs TRBV7-8 and TRBJ1-2; D unresolved. Germline values: CDR1 SGHVS, CDR2 FQNEAQ. The CDR3 extends over 13 amino acids. As DNA, the CDR3 is TGTGCCAGCAGCCCAGGACGGAGCTATGACTACACCTTC. This sequence encodes CASSPGRSYDYTF.

The rearrangement joins TRBV10-3 to TRBJ2-7; tentatively, D is TRBD1 (5 bases). There are 14 residues in the CDR3. The germline V and J ends were trimmed by 7 bases and 2 bases, with 15 bases remaining between them. CDR1 is ENHRY, CDR2 SYGVKD, per germline. This CDR3 is CAITSGPTAYEQYF. In DNA, the CDR3 is TGTGCCATCACTTCAGGGCCTACCGCCTACGAGCAGTACTTC.

This clonotype was recorded at least ten times. The chain uses TRBV24-1 and TRBJ2-2; D is uncertain. The CDR3 totals 14 residues. V shed 9 bases and J shed 3 bases, with 13 bases lying between them. Germline CDR1 KGHDR, CDR2 SFDVKD. CDR3 sequence (DNA): TGTGCCACCGGAACAGACCGATACACCGGGGAGCTGTTTTTT. Protein sequence: CATGTDRYTGELFF.

Concerning this clonotype: This may arise from a read error, as a much more abundant clone is one base away. The rearrangement links TRBV7-8 to TRBJ2-2, with D possibly being TRBD2 (5 bases). This CDR3 has 14 residues. V dropped 0 bases and J dropped 9 bases, with 11 bases sitting between them. The germline V gene has CDR1 SGHVS and CDR2 FQNEAQ. CDR3 coding DNA: TGTGCCAGCAGCTTAGCGGGAGTCCCCAGGGAGCTGTTTTTT. Its protein product is CASSLAGVPRELFF.

V and J are TRBV20-1 and TRBJ2-3; 10 bases fit TRBD2. The germline V gene has CDR1 DFQATT and CDR2 SNEGSKA (reference sequence). V gave up 6 bases and J gave up 11 bases; unmatched junction bases: 11. The CDR3 spans 13 residues. Written as DNA, the CDR3 is TGCAGTGCAGGGGCTAGCGGGGGCGAGAGGCAGTATTTT. Protein sequence: CSAGASGGERQYF.

The sample holds a few counts of this clonotype. This rearrangement joins TRBV29-1 to TRBJ2-1; tentative D call: TRBD2 (5 bases). The CDR3 contains 14 residues. CDR1 and CDR2 (germline): SQVTM, ANQGSEA. Trimming removed 3 bases at V and 2 bases at J, with 11 bases between. CDR3 residues: CSVDFGNPYNEQFF. CDR3 nucleotides: TGCAGCGTTGATTTCGGGAACCCCTACAATGAGCAGTTCTTC.

This clonotype has at least ten counts. The rearrangement uses TRBV29-1 and TRBJ2-6; no clear D. V gave up 8 bases and J gave up 0 bases, with 8 bases separating them. The germline gives CDR1 SQVTM, CDR2 ANQGSEA. The CDR3 is made up of 13 amino acids. The CDR3 here is CSISSSGANVLTF. The CDR3 region has the DNA TGCAGCATCAGTAGCTCTGGGGCCAACGTCCTGACTTTC.

The rearrangement joins TRBV11-2 to TRBJ1-1, with D unclear. The germline V and J ends were trimmed by 4 bases and 1 base, with 10 bases remaining between them. The germline V gene has CDR1 SGHAT and CDR2 FQNNGV. This CDR3 region has 14 residues. DNA for the CDR3: TGTGCCAGCAGCTCAATTACAGAGAACACTGAAGCTTTCTTT. It encodes CASSSITENTEAFF.

V gene TRBV27 combines with J gene TRBJ2-3; 7 bases align to TRBD2. Germline values: CDR1 MNHEY, CDR2 SMNVEV (reference sequence). The CDR3 contains 15 residues. The ends lost 2 bases at V and 0 bases at J; junction bases unmatched: 2. CDR3 residues: CASSLLAVSTDTQYF. DNA of the CDR3: TGTGCCAGCAGTTTACTAGCGGTTAGCACAGATACGCAGTATTTT.

The table lists this clonotype with a few counts. V and J are TRBV4-3 and TRBJ2-3, with 12 bases lining up with TRBD2. The germline V gene has CDR1 LGHNA and CDR2 YSLEER. Germline trimming cut 4 bases from V and 1 base from J; bases unmatched to any gene: 6. CDR3 length: 17 residues. The CDR3 DNA is TGCGCCAGCAGCCCCCGACTAGCGGGAGTCGGCACAGATACGCAGTATTTT. Translated, it gives CASSPRLAGVGTDTQYF.

V is TRBV7-7 and J is TRBJ2-1, with a weak D call TRBD1 (5 bases). V dropped 0 bases and J dropped 5 bases, with 8 bases sitting between them. There are 14 residues in the CDR3. The V gene's germline CDR1 is SSHAT and CDR2 FNYEAQ (reference sequence). CDR3 bases: TGTGCCAGCAGCTTAGCGGGGCAGAACAATGAGCAGTTCTTC. Residues: CASSLAGQNNEQFF.